This T cell receptor beta chain emerged from a study of siplizumab effects on memory and regulatory T cells. Generated by immunoSEQ multiplex PCR, the TCRdb table keeps only in-frame clones and is missing some. The sample comprises about 97,000 clones, around nine tenths of which are singletons, and 9.5% to 15% rests with the top ten. V dropped 0 bases and J dropped 7 bases, with 13 bases sitting between them. The CDR3 is made up of 15 amino acids. Germline V gene data show CDR1 as SGHTA and CDR2 as FQGNSA. The clonotype comes from a human donor in good health. The specimen sequenced was non-Treg CD4+ T cells sorted from blood. The chain joins TRBV7-2 to TRBJ1-5, with D unresolved. The CDR3 protein is CASSLAEAAGQPQHF. The CDR3 nucleotides are TGTGCCAGCAGCTTAGCGGAAGCAGCAGGACAGCCCCAGCATTTT.